This is a list of T cell receptor beta chains from one sample in a study of technical replicates of blood from a handful of donors. Method: immunoSEQ multiplex PCR; TCRdb's copy keeps in-frame clones and lacks some. The sample contains roughly 70,000 clones, just over 90% of which appear only once. The sequenced sample was T cells isolated from PBMCs. Receptors were obtained from a human donor in good health. CDR3s include the opening cysteine and the closing phenylalanine or tryptophan. The D gene is left open where the match is weak. Size values are once, few and many counts, or a class for expanded clones, and some rows have none.

clone size: .; J gene: TRBJ1-1; D gene: TRBD1; V gene: TRBV7-3; CDR3 protein: CASSPGTGGQAFF; CDR3 DNA: TGTGCCAGCTCGCCCGGGACAGGGGGTCAAGCTTTCTTT
clone size: .; J gene: TRBJ2-1; D gene: .; V gene: TRBV14; CDR3 protein: CASSRAILAFGDNEQFF; CDR3 DNA: TGTGCCAGCAGCCGAGCGATTCTAGCGTTTGGGGACAATGAGCAGTTCTTC
clone size: .; J gene: TRBJ2-7; D gene: .; V gene: TRBV6-5; CDR3 protein: CASSSGFLGNYEQYF; CDR3 DNA: TGTGCCAGCAGTTCAGGGTTTCTGGGTAACTACGAGCAGTACTTC
clone size: .; J gene: TRBJ1-2; D gene: .; V gene: TRBV18; CDR3 protein: CASSPGGFGSIPYYSGYTF; CDR3 DNA: TGTGCCAGCTCACCGGGGGGTTTTGGATCCATACCCTACTATTCCGGCTACACCTTC
clone size: .; J gene: TRBJ2-7; D gene: .; V gene: TRBV6-1; CDR3 protein: CASSERGRENREQYF; CDR3 DNA: TGTGCCAGCAGTGAACGGGGGCGGGAGAATCGCGAGCAGTACTTC
clone size: .; J gene: TRBJ2-3; D gene: TRBD1; V gene: TRBV7-9; CDR3 protein: CASSTEGGRTDTQYF; CDR3 DNA: TGTGCCAGCAGCACTGAAGGGGGCCGGACAGATACGCAGTATTTT
clone size: .; J gene: TRBJ2-3; D gene: .; V gene: TRBV18; CDR3 protein: CASSLQVPRTDTQYF; CDR3 DNA: TGTGCCAGCTCCCTCCAGGTCCCAAGGACAGATACGCAGTATTTT
clone size: few; J gene: TRBJ2-3; D gene: .; V gene: TRBV10-1; CDR3 protein: CASSGGAAGEVDTQYF; CDR3 DNA: TGCGCCAGCAGTGGCGGTGCAGCGGGCGAGGTAGATACGCAGTATTTT
clone size: once; J gene: TRBJ2-3; D gene: TRBD2; V gene: TRBV10-3; CDR3 protein: CAISLAGESDTQYF; CDR3 DNA: TGTGCCATCAGCCTAGCGGGAGAGTCAGATACGCAGTATTTT
clone size: .; J gene: TRBJ1-2; D gene: .; V gene: TRBV6-5; CDR3 protein: CASSYSTVLYGYTF; CDR3 DNA: TGTGCCAGCAGTTACTCGACAGTCCTCTATGGCTACACCTTC
clone size: .; J gene: TRBJ1-4; D gene: .; V gene: TRBV30; CDR3 protein: CAWSTGFGKLFF; CDR3 DNA: TGTGCCTGGAGTACAGGGTTCGGAAAACTGTTTTTT
clone size: .; J gene: TRBJ1-3; D gene: .; V gene: TRBV9; CDR3 protein: CASSGQGNTIYF; CDR3 DNA: TGTGCCAGCAGCGGACAGGGAAACACCATATATTTT
clone size: .; J gene: TRBJ2-7; D gene: .; V gene: TRBV7-9; CDR3 protein: CASSLGLSEQYF; CDR3 DNA: TGTGCCAGCAGCTTAGGGTTGAGCGAGCAGTACTTC
clone size: .; J gene: TRBJ1-1; D gene: .; V gene: TRBV18; CDR3 protein: CASSPVTGSNTEAFF; CDR3 DNA: TGTGCCAGCTCACCGGTGACAGGTTCGAACACTGAAGCTTTCTTT
clone size: .; J gene: TRBJ1-1; D gene: .; V gene: TRBV7-9; CDR3 protein: CASSLTLSNTEAFF; CDR3 DNA: TGTGCCAGCAGCTTGACACTTTCGAACACTGAAGCTTTCTTT
clone size: .; J gene: TRBJ2-2; D gene: TRBD2; V gene: TRBV6-1; CDR3 protein: CASSEPGGFPGELFF; CDR3 DNA: TGTGCCAGCAGCGAGCCGGGGGGGTTTCCCGGGGAGCTGTTTTTT
clone size: .; J gene: TRBJ2-2; D gene: .; V gene: TRBV18; CDR3 protein: CASSLAEGTGELFF; CDR3 DNA: TGTGCCAGCTCCCTCGCTGAGGGAACCGGGGAGCTGTTTTTT